This note documents a single T cell receptor beta chain sequence. This CDR3 contains 13 residues. The V segment lost 5 bases and the J segment 6 bases; nucleotides outside the gene matches: 7. Looked up from germline, CDR1 is SGHRS and CDR2 is YFSETQ. The data stem from a study of shared T cell receptors in the human thymus. Assay: immunoSEQ multiplex PCR; the TCRdb copy retains only in-frame clones and omits some. The sample lists some 720,000 clones, 88% occurring once. Separately, the same data were catalogued under a study of human thymus T cells. As that study records: The thymus was resected at corrective cardiac surgery. In thymic and blood repertoires alike, V and J usage looked biased.

The TCR comes from a boy under two years old with a congenital heart defect. Material: thymocytes. The chain links TRBV5-1 to TRBJ2-5, with 7 bases fitting TRBD1. The DNA for the CDR3 is TGCGCCAGCAGTCACCACAGGGGAAAGACCCAGTACTTC. Translated, it gives CASSHHRGKTQYF.